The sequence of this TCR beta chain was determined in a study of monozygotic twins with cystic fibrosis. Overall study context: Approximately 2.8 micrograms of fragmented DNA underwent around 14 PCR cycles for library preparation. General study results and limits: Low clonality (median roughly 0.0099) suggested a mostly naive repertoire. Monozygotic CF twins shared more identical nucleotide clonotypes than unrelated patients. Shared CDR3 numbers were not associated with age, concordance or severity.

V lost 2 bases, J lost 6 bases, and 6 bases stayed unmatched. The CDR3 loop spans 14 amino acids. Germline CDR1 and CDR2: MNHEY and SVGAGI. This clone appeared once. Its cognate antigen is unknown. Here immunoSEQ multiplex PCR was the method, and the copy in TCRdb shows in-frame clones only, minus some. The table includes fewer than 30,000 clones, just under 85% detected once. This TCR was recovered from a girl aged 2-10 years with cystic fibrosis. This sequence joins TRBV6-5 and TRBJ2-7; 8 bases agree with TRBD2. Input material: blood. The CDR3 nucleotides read TGTGCCAGCAGTTACAGAGGACTAGCTAGCGAGCAGTACTTC. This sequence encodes CASSYRGLASEQYF.